These 21 T cell receptor beta chains were all obtained from the same sample, sequenced in a study of T cell responses to AZD1222 COVID-19 vaccine. Sequencing used immunoSEQ multiplex PCR; TCRdb keeps in-frame clones, though not all of them. This table holds 84,000 or so clones, approximately 88% found once. Here the sequenced sample was peripheral blood, taken on day 0 of AZD1222 vaccination. All receptors come from an adult in good health.

For this clone: Other DNA sequences within the sample encode an identical CDR3. The rearrangement joins TRBV7-9 to TRBJ2-5; D gene ambiguous. The germline gives CDR1 SEHNR, CDR2 FQNEAQ (reference sequence). V was clipped by 1 base and J by 2 bases, with 8 bases between them. The CDR3 has 14 amino acids. CDR3 amino acids: CASSLVSGQETQYF. CDR3 DNA sequence: TGTGCCAGCAGCTTAGTCTCAGGTCAAGAGACCCAGTACTTC.

V is TRBV3-1 (or the pseudogene TRBV3-2) and J is TRBJ1-2, with 10 nucleotides matching TRBD1. The CDR3 spans 15 residues. V gave up 3 bases and J gave up 8 bases; unmatched junction bases: 9. The germline V gene encodes CDR1 LGHDT and CDR2 YNNKEL (reference sequence). The CDR3, as DNA: TGTGCCAGCAGCCAGCCGGGACAGGGGAGGGGAGGCTACACCTTC. This codes for CASSQPGQGRGGYTF.

This sequence joins TRBV12-3 or TRBV12-4 and TRBJ2-5; D assignment may be TRBD1 or TRBD2 (6 bases each). The CDR3 has 12 amino acids. The V gene lost 10 bases and the J gene lost 5 bases, with 14 bases spanning the gap. In nucleotides, the CDR3 is TGTGCCACCCGGGGGCGGCGGGAGACCCAGTACTTC. Residues: CATRGRRETQYF.

This chain joins TRBV19 and TRBJ1-2, with D possibly matching TRBD1 (5 bases). CDR1 LNHDA and CDR2 SQIVND come from the germline V gene (reference sequence). The CDR3 spans 14 residues. V lost 2 bases, J lost 4 bases, and 11 bases lay in between. The CDR3 sequence is CASSIQGPFYGYTF. CDR3 bases: TGTGCCAGTAGTATACAGGGACCGTTCTATGGCTACACCTTC.

The chain joins TRBV25-1 to TRBJ2-1; D not certain. The V end was cut by 5 bases, the J end by 7 bases, with 9 bases between. Germline V lookup: CDR1 MGHDK, CDR2 SYGVNS. The CDR3 consists of 12 residues. Here the CDR3 DNA reads TGTGCCAGCAGTCCGGTAGCTAATGAGCAGTTCTTC. Protein sequence: CASSPVANEQFF.

V is TRBV5-1 and J is TRBJ2-7; a possible D gene is TRBD2 (5 bases). In germline, CDR1 is SGHRS, CDR2 YFSETQ. This CDR3 has 16 residues. Between the trimmed V and J ends, which lost 2 bases and 0 bases, there was a span of 15 bases. CDR3 residues: CASSFEGTISSYEQYF. In DNA, the CDR3 is TGCGCCAGCAGCTTTGAGGGTACAATAAGCTCCTACGAGCAGTACTTC.

The chain combines TRBV7-9 with TRBJ1-2, with 10 nucleotides matching TRBD1. The CDR3 length is 15 residues. V shed 5 bases, J shed 6 bases, and the junction held 9 bases outside the gene matches. CDR1 is SEHNR and CDR2 is FQNEAQ in the germline V gene (reference sequence). CDR3 region: CASSPTTGGYDGYTF. DNA of the CDR3: TGTGCCAGCAGCCCAACGACAGGGGGCTACGATGGCTACACCTTC.

J is TRBJ1-5 and V is TRBV19; 8 bases agree with TRBD1. There are 16 residues in the CDR3. Germline CDR1 and CDR2: LNHDA and SQIVND (reference sequence). The V and J ends lost 4 bases and 2 bases, in that order; junction bases with no gene match: 7. CDR3 amino acids: CASSTTGGVGNQPQHF. CDR3 bases: TGTGCCAGTAGTACTACAGGGGGAGTGGGCAATCAGCCCCAGCATTTT. Together with reference TRBV19 and TRBJ1-5, the CDR3 gives the full variable domain: DGGITQSPKYLFRKEGQNVTLSCEQNLNHDAMYWYRQDPGQGLRLIYYSQIVNDFQKGDIAEGYSVSREKKESFPLTVTSAQKNPTAFYLCASSTTGGVGNQPQHFGDGTRLSIL.

The J gene is TRBJ1-6, the V gene TRBV7-2; D is uncertain. The CDR3 totals 14 residues. Between the trimmed V and J ends, which lost 4 bases and 10 bases, there was a span of 14 bases. The germline V gene has CDR1 SGHTA and CDR2 FQGNSA. The CDR3 region has the DNA TGTGCCAGCAGCTGGCCGGGAACCTACTCACCCCTCCACTTT. It is translated as CASSWPGTYSPLHF. Together with reference TRBV7-2 and TRBJ1-6, the CDR3 gives the full variable domain: GAGVSQSPSNKVTEKGKDVELRCDPISGHTALYWYRQSLGQGLEFLIYFQGNSAPDKSGLPSDRFSAERTGGSVSTLTIQRTQQEDSAVYLCASSWPGTYSPLHFGNGTRLTVT.

The V and J genes are TRBV24-1 and TRBJ2-1; 8 positions match TRBD1. With V trimmed by 4 bases and J by 5 bases, 6 bases remained unmatched. The CDR3 contains 15 residues. Germline assignment: CDR1 KGHDR and CDR2 SFDVKD. The CDR3 DNA reads as TGTGCCACCAGTGAGACGGGACAGGCTAACAATGAGCAGTTCTTC. Translated, it gives CATSETGQANNEQFF.

The chain carries TRBV18 and TRBJ2-7, with 7 bases lining up with TRBD1. J was trimmed by 0 bases and V by 5 bases; bases with no gene match: 4. The CDR3 runs to 14 residues. Germline assignment: CDR1 KGHSH and CDR2 LQKENI. The CDR3 nucleotides are TGTGCCAGCTCAGACGACAGGGCCTCCTACGAGCAGTACTTC. Translating it yields CASSDDRASYEQYF.

The chain employs TRBV7-2 and TRBJ2-7; TRBD2 matches at 7 bases. Germline V gives CDR1 SGHTA, CDR2 FQGNSA. This CDR3 region has 15 residues. Unmatched junction bases numbered 6, after V lost 4 bases and J lost 0 bases. CDR3 sequence: CASSSAGTNSYEQYF. CDR3 sequence (DNA): TGTGCCAGCAGCTCCGCCGGGACTAACTCCTACGAGCAGTACTTC.

This CDR3 is CSARDWQGNTF. The CDR3 bases are TGCAGTGCTAGAGACTGGCAGGGGAACACCTTC. The chain has TRBV20-1 and TRBJ1-2, with D possibly TRBD1 on 6 matching bases. V lost 0 bases to trimming and J lost 12 bases, with 11 bases between them. The germline V gene encodes CDR1 DFQATT and CDR2 SNEGSKA (reference sequence). The CDR3 has 11 residues.

The chain joins TRBV7-9 to TRBJ1-2; possible D gene TRBD1, 6 bases. This CDR3 is 19 amino acids long. Germline CDR1 SEHNR, CDR2 FQNEAQ (reference sequence). V was clipped by 6 bases and J by 0 bases, with 26 bases between them. The CDR3 coding sequence is TGTGCCAGCAGTCCTACCCTGGGAACCACAGGGCTAGCTAACTATGGCTACACCTTC. Translated: CASSPTLGTTGLANYGYTF.

The chain combines TRBV18 with TRBJ2-1; D is ambiguous. The CDR3 has 14 residues. In germline, CDR1 is KGHSH, CDR2 LQKENI. V lost 3 bases to trimming and J lost 6 bases, with 12 bases between them. The chain's CDR3 is CASSPRPQFNEQFF. DNA for the CDR3: TGTGCCAGCTCACCTCGGCCACAGTTCAATGAGCAGTTCTTC.

This clone has more than one count but fewer than ten. This chain uses TRBV7-2 with TRBJ2-3, with 7 positions matching TRBD2. CDR1 and CDR2 (germline): SGHTA, FQGNSA. After removal of 1 base from V and 4 bases from J, the junction contained 5 bases not matched to a gene. The CDR3 is 15 residues long. This CDR3 is CASSLDGRIPDTQYF. The DNA for the CDR3 is TGTGCCAGCAGCTTAGACGGGAGGATTCCAGATACGCAGTATTTT.

In DNA, the CDR3 is TGTGCCAGCAGTTATTACGGGGGGCCGACCACTGAAGCTTTCTTT. This encodes CASSYYGGPTTEAFF. The chain has TRBV6-5 and TRBJ1-1, with a weak D call TRBD1 (6 bases). V gave up 3 bases and J gave up 4 bases, with 15 bases separating them. The CDR3 loop spans 15 amino acids. Germline V gene sequence: CDR1 MNHEY, CDR2 SVGAGI.

The rearrangement uses TRBV10-2 and TRBJ2-7, with 10 bases aligning to TRBD1. V lost 4 bases to trimming and J lost 7 bases; unmatched junction nucleotides: 16. This CDR3 has 17 residues. Germline CDR1 and CDR2: WSHSY and SAAADI. The CDR3 DNA reads as TGCGCCAGCAGTGGACAGGGGGCCCAAACTTACTACGGGGAGCAGTACTTC. Residues: CASSGQGAQTYYGEQYF.

The chain is built from TRBV5-3 and TRBJ1-3; D remains unclear. TRBV5-3 is identified as an open reading frame with a role that is uncertain. The CDR3 is made up of 16 amino acids. Trimming stripped 0 bases from V and 2 bases from J, with 12 bases between. CDR3 bases: TGTGCCAGAAGCTTGGGGTGGTGGGCGCCTGGAAACACCATATATTTT. Translation: CARSLGWWAPGNTIYF.

The chain employs TRBV7-6 and TRBJ2-5, with 7 bases that match TRBD1. J gave up 1 base and V 4 bases, and 3 bases lay outside the gene matches. The CDR3 loop spans 14 amino acids. In germline, CDR1 is SGHVS, CDR2 FNYEAQ. CDR3 sequence (DNA): TGTGCCAGCAGCTCGGGACAGATCCAAGAGACCCAGTACTTC. Its translation is CASSSGQIQETQYF. Drawing the rest from reference TRBV7-6 and TRBJ2-5, the complete variable domain is GAGVSQSPRYKVTKRGQDVALRCDPISGHVSLYWYRQALGQGPEFLTYFNYEAQQDKSGLPNDRFSAERPEGSISTLTIQRTEQRDSAMYRCASSSGQIQETQYFGPGTRLLVL.

J is TRBJ1-3 and V is TRBV6-5, with 7 bases that match TRBD1. This CDR3 spans 15 amino acids. After removal of 7 bases from V and 5 bases from J, the junction contained 11 bases not matched to a gene. CDR1 is MNHEY, CDR2 SVGAGI, per germline. CDR3: CASKQGSFGRNTIYF. Written as DNA, the CDR3 is TGTGCCAGCAAACAGGGGAGTTTTGGGAGAAACACCATATATTTT.